The present entry profiles one TCR beta chain with its context. Antigen: not known. Profiled with immunoSEQ multiplex PCR; TCRdb holds only in-frame clones, not every one. The repertoire holds 150,000 or so clones, with about nine tenths as singletons. The sample comes from a study of radiation and T cells in renal cell carcinoma. Documented time point: blood 4 weeks post-SBRT, at nephrectomy. Treatment reported: 15 Gy SBRT to primary tumor, nephrectomy 4 weeks later. Nephrectomy followed 15 Gy stereotactic body radiation by 4 weeks. Clear cell pathology was present in this patient's renal cell carcinoma. The V end was cut by 4 bases, the J end by 1 base, with 13 bases between. Germline CDR1 and CDR2: SGHRS and YFSETQ. The CDR3 spans 15 residues. Findings and limits, study-wide: From baseline, blood top tumor clonotypes peaked at 2 weeks post-radiation. Pretreatment tumor biopsies were lacking, so baseline clonotypes are unknown.

The source was blood, collected from a patient whose treatment included radiotherapy and nephrectomy. The genes are TRBV5-1 and TRBJ2-3; D may be TRBD1 or TRBD2 (5 bases each). This receptor was taken from a woman aged 45-65 years with renal cell carcinoma. Here the CDR3 reads CASSEGARGTDTQYF. CDR3 DNA sequence: TGCGCCAGCAGCGAGGGTGCCAGGGGCACAGATACGCAGTATTTT.